This T cell receptor (beta chain) was recorded in a study of radiotherapy plus CTLA-4 blockade in lung cancer. For the study at large: Among enrolled patients, less than 20% responded and around 30% achieved disease control.

Overall study results and limits: TCR clones from tumors expanded in blood after radiotherapy plus ipilimumab. Reports state that early shifts in blood T cell clones, with interferon-beta, best predicted response.

V shed 2 bases and J 5 bases; nucleotides not matched to a gene: 6. The V gene's germline CDR1 is SGHTA and CDR2 FQGTGA. The CDR3 extends over 15 amino acids. A remark on this clone: The antigen remains undetermined.

Patients with chemo-refractory metastatic non-small-cell lung cancer received focal radiation plus CTLA-4 blockade with ipilimumab. Using immunoSEQ multiplex PCR, the repertoire was profiled, and TCRdb retains in-frame clones only, with some absent. The table includes around 78,000 clones, around 81% detected once. The source was peripheral blood, collected from a patient treated with radiotherapy plus ipilimumab. This chain joins TRBV7-3 and TRBJ2-3, with TRBD2 identical over 8 bases. This clonotype was sampled from a human donor with non-small cell lung cancer who had a partial response to radiotherapy plus ipilimumab. Some clones in this sample may be carry-over from other donors' samples. In nucleotides, the CDR3 is TGTGCCAGCAGCTTATCGGGACTAGTTGGAGATACGCAGTATTTT. It encodes CASSLSGLVGDTQYF.